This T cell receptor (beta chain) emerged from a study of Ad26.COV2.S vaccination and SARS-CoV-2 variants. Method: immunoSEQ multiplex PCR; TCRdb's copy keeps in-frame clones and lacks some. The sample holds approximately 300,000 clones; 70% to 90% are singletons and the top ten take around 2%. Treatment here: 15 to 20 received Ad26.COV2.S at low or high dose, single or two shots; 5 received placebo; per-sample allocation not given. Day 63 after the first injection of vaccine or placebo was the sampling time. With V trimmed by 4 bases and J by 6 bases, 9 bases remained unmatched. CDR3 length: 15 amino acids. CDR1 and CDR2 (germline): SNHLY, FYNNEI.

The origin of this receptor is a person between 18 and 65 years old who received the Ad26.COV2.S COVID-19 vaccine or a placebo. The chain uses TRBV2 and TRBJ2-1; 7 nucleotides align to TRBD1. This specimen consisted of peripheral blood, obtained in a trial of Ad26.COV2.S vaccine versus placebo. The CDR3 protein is CASSVLRGRFNEQFF. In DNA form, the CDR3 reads TGTGCCAGCAGTGTCTTGAGGGGGCGGTTCAATGAGCAGTTCTTC. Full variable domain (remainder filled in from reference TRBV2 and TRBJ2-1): EPEVTQTPSHQVTQMGQEVILRCVPISNHLYFYWYRQILGQKVEFLVSFYNNEISEKSEIFDDQFSVERPDGSNFTLKIRSTKLEDSAMYFCASSVLRGRFNEQFFGPGTRLTVL.